This paragraph reports one T cell receptor (beta chain). The CDR3 runs to 18 residues. Germline V gene sequence: CDR1 LGHNA, CDR2 YSLEER. Trimming removed 0 bases from V and 3 bases from J; junction bases left unmatched: 9. MiXCR, run by TCRdb on the RT-PCR reads, gives a single entry per CDR3 protein. Seen here are 550,000 to 750,000 distinct CDR3 sequences, 14% observed once, and the top ten hold 3% to 4.5%. The sample comprised memory CD4+ T cells from blood. The gene calls are TRBV4-3 and TRBJ1-4; 8 nucleotides line up with TRBD1. The sequence derives from a female donor in good health, serving as a healthy control. This chain's CDR3 is CASSQDGQGSLANEKLFF. The CDR3 DNA reads TGCGCCAGCAGCCAAGACGGACAGGGTAGTTTGGCTAATGAAAAACTGTTTTTT.